This TCR beta chain emerged from a study of response to subunit inactivated influenza vaccine. Study outcomes and limitations: The authors proposed limited new T cell recruitment per seasonal influenza vaccination.

Ten or more counts support this clonotype. Its antigen is still unknown. In TCRdb, the RT-PCR reads were re-called with MiXCR into one record per CDR3 protein. The data hold 450,000 to 600,000 distinct CDR3 sequences, with about 7.6% observed a single time. The sequencing used PBMCs from blood, collected about 23 months after vaccination. The receptor's source is a man aged 45 to 70 who received an inactivated influenza vaccine.

The CDR3 nucleotides read TGCGCCAGCAGCCCTCGACGACTGGGAGATACGCAGTATTTT. Translated, it gives CASSPRRLGDTQYF. The chain carries TRBV5-1 and TRBJ2-3, with D uncertain. The CDR3 has 14 residues. Germline V gives CDR1 SGHRS, CDR2 YFSETQ. V dropped 4 bases and J dropped 5 bases, with 14 bases sitting between them.